These T cell receptor beta chains were read from a single sample in a study of intratumoral heterogeneity in liver cancer. The table came from immunoSEQ multiplex PCR; TCRdb's copy has only in-frame clones and leaves some out. Of about 6,200 clones listed, over 55% are singletons. The specimen was tumor tissue, collected before any cancer treatment. Receptors were obtained from a woman between 65 and 79 years old with hepatocellular carcinoma. CDR3s include the opening cysteine and the closing phenylalanine or tryptophan. A D gene is named only where the DNA matches it firmly. A row's size may be missing; if present it is once, few, many or a size class.

CASRPPGQQNTEAFF,TGTGCCAGCAGGCCACCGGGACAGCAGAACACTGAAGCTTTCTTT,TRBJ1-1,TRBD1,.,TRBV2
CASTLDGQTYEQYF,TGTGCCAGCACCCTTGACGGACAGACCTACGAGCAGTACTTC,TRBJ2-7,.,.,TRBV6-5
CASSMLESSYNEQFF,TGTGCCAGTAGTATGCTGGAGAGCTCCTACAATGAGCAGTTCTTC,TRBJ2-1,.,.,TRBV19
CASSDQGAIHEQYF,TGTGCCAGCAGTGATCAGGGGGCCATCCACGAGCAGTACTTC,TRBJ2-7,TRBD1,.,TRBV2
CATTAANTGELFF,TGTGCCACCACCGCAGCGAACACCGGGGAGCTGTTTTTT,TRBJ2-2,.,.,TRBV24-1
CASSYTGREEQFF,TGCGCCAGCAGCTATACGGGACGGGAGGAGCAGTTCTTC,TRBJ2-1,.,.,TRBV5-1
CASSWGGSDYGYTF,TGTGCCAGCAGTTGGGGGGGGTCTGACTATGGCTACACCTTC,TRBJ1-2,.,.,TRBV27
CSVEERDRGYVHEQFF,TGCAGCGTTGAAGAGCGGGACAGGGGTTATGTTCATGAGCAGTTCTTC,TRBJ2-1,TRBD1,.,TRBV29-1
CASNLRRSMNTEAFF,TGTGCCAGCAATCTTCGCCGGTCCATGAACACTGAAGCTTTCTTT,TRBJ1-1,.,few,TRBV6-5
CASSPRAIGGWADTQYF,TGTGCCAGCAGCCCTCGGGCGATTGGTGGATGGGCAGATACGCAGTATTTT,TRBJ2-3,.,.,TRBV5-4
CASSSLGRVDTGELFF,TGTGCCAGCAGCTCCTTAGGGAGAGTGGACACCGGGGAGCTGTTTTTT,TRBJ2-2,.,.,TRBV5-4
CASSPGDSFLYGYTF,TGTGCCAGCTCACCCGGCGACAGCTTCCTCTATGGCTACACCTTC,TRBJ1-2,.,few,TRBV18
CASRHTGGDTQYF,TGTGCCAGCAGGCATACAGGGGGAGATACGCAGTATTTT,TRBJ2-3,TRBD1,.,TRBV2
CASSNQGLAGLGEQYF,TGTGCCAGCAGCAACCAGGGCCTAGCGGGATTAGGCGAGCAGTACTTC,TRBJ2-7,.,.,TRBV21-1
CASSYGAGMVETQYF,TGTGCCAGCAGCTATGGGGCGGGTATGGTAGAGACCCAGTACTTC,TRBJ2-5,.,.,TRBV27
CAGVPLGQSTGELFF,TGTGCCGGAGTCCCCCTAGGACAGTCTACCGGGGAGCTGTTTTTT,TRBJ2-2,.,.,TRBV30
CASSSSGGPNYEQYF,TGTGCCAGCAGCTCCTCGGGGGGCCCAAACTACGAGCAGTACTTC,TRBJ2-7,.,.,TRBV7-3
CASSLDGHGTSEQYF,TGTGCCAGCAGCTTAGATGGACACGGGACCTCCGAGCAGTACTTC,TRBJ2-7,.,.,TRBV11-3
CSVGGDVSNTGELFF,TGCAGCGTTGGGGGGGACGTTTCGAACACCGGGGAGCTGTTTTTT,TRBJ2-2,.,.,TRBV29-1
CASRLTPQTEAFF,TGTGCCAGCAGACTAACCCCACAGACCGAAGCTTTCTTT,TRBJ1-1,.,medium-sized,TRBV12-3/TRBV12-4
CASSPRASGGNEQFF,TGCGCCAGCAGCCCCCGGGCTAGCGGGGGGAATGAGCAGTTCTTC,TRBJ2-1,TRBD2,.,TRBV5-1
CASSVAGLAGQAQYF,TGTGCCAGCAGCGTGGCTGGACTAGCGGGACAGGCGCAGTATTTT,TRBJ2-3,TRBD2,.,TRBV9
CATSREDRVYSPLHF,TGTGCCACCAGCAGAGAAGACAGGGTGTATTCACCCCTCCACTTT,TRBJ1-6,TRBD1,medium-sized,TRBV15
CASTGRLTGELFF,TGTGCCAGCACAGGGAGGCTTACCGGGGAGCTGTTTTTT,TRBJ2-2,.,once,TRBV28
CATSVGSTNEKLFF,TGTGCCACCAGTGTAGGTTCAACTAATGAAAAACTGTTTTTT,TRBJ1-4,.,few,TRBV15
CASSVGGTGGRGYTF,TGTGCCAGCAGCGTAGGTGGGACAGGGGGCCGCGGCTACACCTTC,TRBJ1-2,TRBD1,medium-sized,TRBV9
CASSGGGRSEQYF,TGTGCCAGCAGTGGGGGGGGTCGGTCCGAGCAGTACTTC,TRBJ2-7,TRBD2,.,TRBV2
CASSPGQGYEQYF,TGTGCCAGCAGCCCGGGACAGGGCTACGAGCAGTACTTC,TRBJ2-7,TRBD1,once,TRBV12-3/TRBV12-4
CASSQGQGGETQYF,TGCGCCAGCAGCCAAGGACAGGGTGGCGAGACCCAGTACTTC,TRBJ2-5,TRBD1,.,TRBV4-1
CAWIGPWAGGINTQYF,TGTGCCTGGATTGGGCCATGGGCGGGAGGAATAAATACGCAGTATTTT,TRBJ2-3,TRBD2,.,TRBV30
CASSEGTSDDYGELFF,TGCGCCAGCAGTGAGGGGACTAGCGATGATTACGGGGAGCTGTTTTTT,TRBJ2-2,TRBD2,.,TRBV10-1
CASADGPSTDTQYF,TGTGCCAGCGCAGACGGACCAAGCACAGATACGCAGTATTTT,TRBJ2-3,.,.,TRBV3-1/TRBV3-2
CASSLSGPYEQYF,TGCGCCAGCAGCTTATCGGGACCCTACGAGCAGTACTTC,TRBJ2-7,.,.,TRBV5-1
CASRFSDRVDYEQYF,TGTGCCAGCAGATTCTCAGACAGGGTTGATTACGAGCAGTACTTC,TRBJ2-7,TRBD1,.,TRBV5-5
CASSLWGSSNTGELFF,TGTGCCAGCAGCTTGTGGGGATCCTCGAACACCGGGGAGCTGTTTTTT,TRBJ2-2,.,once,TRBV5-6
CASSILGLQETQYF,TGTGCCAGCAGCATCCTGGGACTGCAAGAGACCCAGTACTTC,TRBJ2-5,.,.,TRBV25-1